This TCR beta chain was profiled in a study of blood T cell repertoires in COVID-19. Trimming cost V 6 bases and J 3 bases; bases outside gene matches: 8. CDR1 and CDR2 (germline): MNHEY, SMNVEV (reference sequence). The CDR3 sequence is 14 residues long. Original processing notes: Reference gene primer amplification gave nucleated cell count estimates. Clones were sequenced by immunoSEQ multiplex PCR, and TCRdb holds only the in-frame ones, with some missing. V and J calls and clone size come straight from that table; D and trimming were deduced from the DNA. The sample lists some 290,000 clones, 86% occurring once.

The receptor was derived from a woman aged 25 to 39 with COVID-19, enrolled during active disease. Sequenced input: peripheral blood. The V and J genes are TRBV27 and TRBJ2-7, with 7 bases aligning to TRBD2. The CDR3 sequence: CASRQRGGFYEQYF. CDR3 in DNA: TGTGCCAGCAGACAACGCGGGGGTTTCTACGAGCAGTACTTC.